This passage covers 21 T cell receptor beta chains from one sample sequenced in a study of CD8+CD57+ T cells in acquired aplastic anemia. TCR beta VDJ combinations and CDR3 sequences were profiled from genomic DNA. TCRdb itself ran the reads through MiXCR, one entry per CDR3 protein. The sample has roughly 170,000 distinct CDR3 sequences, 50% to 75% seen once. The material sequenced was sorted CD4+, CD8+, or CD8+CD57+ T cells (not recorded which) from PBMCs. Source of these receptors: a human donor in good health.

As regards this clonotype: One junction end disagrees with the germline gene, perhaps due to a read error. The CDR3 is CASRFARGVEETQYF. The CDR3 nucleotides are TGTGCCAGCCGCTTCGCCCGGGGGGTTGAAGAGACCCAGTACTTC. This sequence joins TRBV7-9 and TRBJ2-5, with 7 bases lining up with TRBD2. The CDR3 consists of 15 residues. CDR1 SEHNR and CDR2 FQNEAQ come from the germline V gene (reference sequence).

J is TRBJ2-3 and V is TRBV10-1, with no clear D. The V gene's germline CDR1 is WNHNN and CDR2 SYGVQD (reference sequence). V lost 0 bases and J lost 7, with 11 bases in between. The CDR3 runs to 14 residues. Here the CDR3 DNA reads TGCGCCAGCAGTGAGTCCAGACAAGGGAATACGCAGTATTTT. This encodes CASSESRQGNTQYF.

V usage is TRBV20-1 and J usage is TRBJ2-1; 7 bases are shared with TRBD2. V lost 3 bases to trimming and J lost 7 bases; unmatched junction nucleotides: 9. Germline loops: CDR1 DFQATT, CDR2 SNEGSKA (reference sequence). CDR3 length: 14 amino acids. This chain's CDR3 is CSASPSGIRNEQFF. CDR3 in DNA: TGCAGTGCTAGTCCCAGCGGGATTCGAAATGAGCAGTTCTTC.

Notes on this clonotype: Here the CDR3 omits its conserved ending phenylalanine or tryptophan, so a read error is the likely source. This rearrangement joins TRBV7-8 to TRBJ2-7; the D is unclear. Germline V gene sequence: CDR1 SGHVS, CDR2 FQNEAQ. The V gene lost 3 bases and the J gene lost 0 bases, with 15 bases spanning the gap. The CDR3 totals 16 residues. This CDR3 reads CASSLRQTGISYEQYL. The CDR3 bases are TGTGCCAGCAGCTTGAGGCAGACTGGGATCTCCTACGAGCAGTACCTC.

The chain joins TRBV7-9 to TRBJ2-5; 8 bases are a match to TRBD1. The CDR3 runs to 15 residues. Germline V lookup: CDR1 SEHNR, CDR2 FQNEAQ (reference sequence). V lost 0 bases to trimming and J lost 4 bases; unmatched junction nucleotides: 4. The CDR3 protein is CASSLAVTGAETQYF. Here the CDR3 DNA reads TGTGCCAGCAGCTTAGCGGTGACAGGGGCAGAGACCCAGTACTTC. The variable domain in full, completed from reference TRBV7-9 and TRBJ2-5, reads DTGVSQNPRHKITKRGQNVTFRCDPISEHNRLYWYRQTLGQGPEFLTYFQNEAQLEKSRLLSDRFSAERPKGSFSTLEIQRTEQGDSAMYLCASSLAVTGAETQYFGPGTRLLVL.

The CDR3 bases are TGTGCCAGTAGTTCGACGGCCGGTTCCACCATATATTTT. Encoded protein: CASSSTAGSTIYF. The rearrangement joins TRBV19 to TRBJ1-3; no definite D call. The germline V gene has CDR1 LNHDA and CDR2 SQIVND (reference sequence). This CDR3 is 13 amino acids long. V was clipped by 5 bases and J by 9 bases, with 14 bases between them.

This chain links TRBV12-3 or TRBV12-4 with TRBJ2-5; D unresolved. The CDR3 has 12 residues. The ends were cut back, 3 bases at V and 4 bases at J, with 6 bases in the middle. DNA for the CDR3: TGTGCCAGCAGTTTTGGTTCAGAGACCCAGTACTTC. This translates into CASSFGSETQYF.

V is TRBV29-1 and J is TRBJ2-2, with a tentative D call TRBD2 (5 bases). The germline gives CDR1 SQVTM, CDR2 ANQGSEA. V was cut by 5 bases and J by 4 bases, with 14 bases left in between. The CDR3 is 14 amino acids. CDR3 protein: CSVRRGIGTGELFF. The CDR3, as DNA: TGCAGCGTTAGACGAGGGATAGGCACCGGGGAGCTGTTTTTT.

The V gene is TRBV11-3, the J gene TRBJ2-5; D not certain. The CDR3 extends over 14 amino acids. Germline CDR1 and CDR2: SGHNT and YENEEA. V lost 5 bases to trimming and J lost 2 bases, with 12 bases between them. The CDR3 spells CASSGRTAQETQYF. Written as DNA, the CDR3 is TGTGCCAGCAGCGGCAGGACGGCGCAAGAGACCCAGTACTTC.

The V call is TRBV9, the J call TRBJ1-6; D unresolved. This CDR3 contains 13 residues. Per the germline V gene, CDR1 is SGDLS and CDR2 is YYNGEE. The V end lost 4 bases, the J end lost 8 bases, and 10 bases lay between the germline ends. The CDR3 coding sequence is TGTGCCAGCAGCAGGACGGGTGATTCACCCCTCCACTTT. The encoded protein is CASSRTGDSPLHF. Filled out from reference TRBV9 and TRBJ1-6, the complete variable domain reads DSGVTQTPKHLITATGQRVTLRCSPRSGDLSVYWYQQSLDQGLQFLIQYYNGEERAKGNILERFSAQQFPDLHSELNLSSLELGDSALYFCASSRTGDSPLHFGNGTRLTVT.

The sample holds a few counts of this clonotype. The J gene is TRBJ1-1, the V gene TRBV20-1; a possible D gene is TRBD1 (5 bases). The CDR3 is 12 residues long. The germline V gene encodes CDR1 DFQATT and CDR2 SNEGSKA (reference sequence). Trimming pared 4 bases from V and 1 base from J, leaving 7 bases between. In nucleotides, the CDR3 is TGCAGTGCTACCAGGGAGAACACTGAAGCTTTCTTT. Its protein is CSATRENTEAFF.

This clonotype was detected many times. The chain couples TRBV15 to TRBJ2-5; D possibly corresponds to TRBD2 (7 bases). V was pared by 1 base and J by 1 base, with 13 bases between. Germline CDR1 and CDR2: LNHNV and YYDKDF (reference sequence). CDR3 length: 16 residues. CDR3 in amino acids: CATSRGGGGLQETQYF. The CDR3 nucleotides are TGTGCCACCAGCAGAGGGGGGGGGGGCCTCCAAGAGACCCAGTACTTC.

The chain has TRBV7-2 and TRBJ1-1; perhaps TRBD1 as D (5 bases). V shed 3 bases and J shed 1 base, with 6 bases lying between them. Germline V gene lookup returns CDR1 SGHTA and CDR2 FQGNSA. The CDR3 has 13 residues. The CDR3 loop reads CASSLGENTEAFF. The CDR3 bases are TGTGCCAGCAGCTTGGGGGAGAACACTGAAGCTTTCTTT. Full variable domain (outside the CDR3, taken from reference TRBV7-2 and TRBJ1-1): GAGVSQSPSNKVTEKGKDVELRCDPISGHTALYWYRQSLGQGLEFLIYFQGNSAPDKSGLPSDRFSAERTGGSVSTLTIQRTQQEDSAVYLCASSLGENTEAFFGQGTRLTVV.

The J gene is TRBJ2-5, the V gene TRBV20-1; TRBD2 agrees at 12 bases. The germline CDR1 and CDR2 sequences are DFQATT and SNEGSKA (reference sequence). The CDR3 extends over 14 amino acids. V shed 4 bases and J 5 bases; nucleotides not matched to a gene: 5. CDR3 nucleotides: TGCAGTGCTATTAGACTAGCGGGAGACGAGACCCAGTACTTC. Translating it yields CSAIRLAGDETQYF.

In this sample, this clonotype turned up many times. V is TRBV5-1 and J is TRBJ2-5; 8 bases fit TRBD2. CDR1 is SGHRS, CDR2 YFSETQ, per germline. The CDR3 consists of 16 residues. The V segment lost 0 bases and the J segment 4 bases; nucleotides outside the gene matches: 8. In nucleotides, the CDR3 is TGCGCCAGCAGCTTGGCCCCAGCGGGAGAGTCAGAGACCCAGTACTTC. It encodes CASSLAPAGESETQYF.

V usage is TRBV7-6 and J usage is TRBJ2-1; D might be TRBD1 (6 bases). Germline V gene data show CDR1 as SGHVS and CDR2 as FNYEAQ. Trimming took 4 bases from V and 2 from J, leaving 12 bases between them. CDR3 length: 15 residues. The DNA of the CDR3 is TGTGCCAGCAGCTCAGGACAGCGGACCTACAATGAGCAGTTCTTC. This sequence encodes CASSSGQRTYNEQFF.

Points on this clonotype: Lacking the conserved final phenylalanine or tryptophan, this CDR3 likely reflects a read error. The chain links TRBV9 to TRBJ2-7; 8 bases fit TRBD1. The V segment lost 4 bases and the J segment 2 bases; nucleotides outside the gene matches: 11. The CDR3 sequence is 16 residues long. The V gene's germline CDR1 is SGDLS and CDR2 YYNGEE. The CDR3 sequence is CASSPGGASAAYEQYL. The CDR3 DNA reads TGTGCCAGCAGCCCAGGGGGCGCTAGCGCGGCCTACGAGCAGTACCTC.

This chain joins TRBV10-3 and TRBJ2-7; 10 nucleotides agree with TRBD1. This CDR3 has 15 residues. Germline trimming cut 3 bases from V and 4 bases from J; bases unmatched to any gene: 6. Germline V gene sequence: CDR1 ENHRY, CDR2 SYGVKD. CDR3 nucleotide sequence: TGTGCCATCAGTGATCCGACAGGGGGCTTGTACGAGCAGTACTTC. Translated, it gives CAISDPTGGLYEQYF.

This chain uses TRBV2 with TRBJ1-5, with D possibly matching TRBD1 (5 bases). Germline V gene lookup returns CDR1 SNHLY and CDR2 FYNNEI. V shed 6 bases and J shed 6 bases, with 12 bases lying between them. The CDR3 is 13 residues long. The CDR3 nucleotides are TGTGCCAGCAGAAGCCAGGGAAGTCAGCCCCAGCATTTT. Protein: CASRSQGSQPQHF.

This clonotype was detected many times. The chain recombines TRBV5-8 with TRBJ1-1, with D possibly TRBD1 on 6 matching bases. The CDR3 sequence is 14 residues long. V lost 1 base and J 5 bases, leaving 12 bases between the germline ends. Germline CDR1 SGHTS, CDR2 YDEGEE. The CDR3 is CASSLQGTGTEAFF. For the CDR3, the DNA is TGTGCCAGCAGCTTGCAGGGGACCGGGACTGAAGCTTTCTTT.

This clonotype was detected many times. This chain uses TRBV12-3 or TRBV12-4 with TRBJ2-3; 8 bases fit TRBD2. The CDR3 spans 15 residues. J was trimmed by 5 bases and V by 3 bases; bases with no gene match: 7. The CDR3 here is CASSFHRGGGDTQYF. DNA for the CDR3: TGTGCCAGCAGTTTCCACCGGGGGGGGGGAGATACGCAGTATTTT.